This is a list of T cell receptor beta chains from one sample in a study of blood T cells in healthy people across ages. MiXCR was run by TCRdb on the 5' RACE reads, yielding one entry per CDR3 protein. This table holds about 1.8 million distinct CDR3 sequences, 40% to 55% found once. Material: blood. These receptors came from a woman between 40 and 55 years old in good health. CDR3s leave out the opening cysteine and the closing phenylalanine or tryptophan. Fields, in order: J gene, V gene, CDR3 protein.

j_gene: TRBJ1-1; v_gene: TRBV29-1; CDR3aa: SVVRGNTEAF
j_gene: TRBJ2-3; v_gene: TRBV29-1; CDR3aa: SVLGAFSSTDTQY
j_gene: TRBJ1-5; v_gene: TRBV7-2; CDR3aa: ASNSGINQPQH
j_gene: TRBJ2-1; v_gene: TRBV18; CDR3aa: ASYPTSVHEQF
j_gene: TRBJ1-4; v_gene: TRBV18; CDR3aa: ASSPPGYQKLF
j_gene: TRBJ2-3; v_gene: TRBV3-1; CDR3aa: ASSQDQWGAGASTDTQY
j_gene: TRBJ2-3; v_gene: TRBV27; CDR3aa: ASSRPADTQY
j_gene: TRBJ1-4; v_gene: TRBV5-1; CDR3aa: ASSLVTGASNEKLF
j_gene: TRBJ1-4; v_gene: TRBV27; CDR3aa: ANSLRGRGDEKLF
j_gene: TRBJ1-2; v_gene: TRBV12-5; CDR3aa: ASGLATTGSDYGYT
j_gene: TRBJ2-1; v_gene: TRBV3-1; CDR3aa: ASSLGLAGRGHTEQF
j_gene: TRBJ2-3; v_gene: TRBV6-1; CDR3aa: ASRTTRDRGHTDTQY
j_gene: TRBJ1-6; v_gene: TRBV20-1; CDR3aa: SARGGALPLH
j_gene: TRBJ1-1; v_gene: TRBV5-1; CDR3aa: ASSFDGGGMGAF